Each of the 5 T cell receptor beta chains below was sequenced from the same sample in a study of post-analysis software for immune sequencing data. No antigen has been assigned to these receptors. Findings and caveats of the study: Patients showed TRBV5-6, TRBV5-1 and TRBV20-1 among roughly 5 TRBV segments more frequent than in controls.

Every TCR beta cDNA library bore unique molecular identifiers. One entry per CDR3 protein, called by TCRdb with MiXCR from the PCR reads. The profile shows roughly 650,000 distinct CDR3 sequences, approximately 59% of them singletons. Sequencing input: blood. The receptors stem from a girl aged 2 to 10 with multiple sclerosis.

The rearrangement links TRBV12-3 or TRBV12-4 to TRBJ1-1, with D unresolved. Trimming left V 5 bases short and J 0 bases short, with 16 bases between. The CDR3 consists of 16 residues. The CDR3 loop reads CASSPGNRRLNTEAFF. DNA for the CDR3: TGTGCCAGCAGTCCCGGGAACCGACGGCTGAACACTGAAGCTTTCTTT.

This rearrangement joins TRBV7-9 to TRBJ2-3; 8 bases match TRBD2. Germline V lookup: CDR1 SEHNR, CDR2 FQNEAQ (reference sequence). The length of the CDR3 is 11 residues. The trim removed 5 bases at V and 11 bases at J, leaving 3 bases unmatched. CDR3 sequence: CASSMGLEQYF. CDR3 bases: TGTGCCAGCAGCATGGGACTAGAGCAGTATTTT.

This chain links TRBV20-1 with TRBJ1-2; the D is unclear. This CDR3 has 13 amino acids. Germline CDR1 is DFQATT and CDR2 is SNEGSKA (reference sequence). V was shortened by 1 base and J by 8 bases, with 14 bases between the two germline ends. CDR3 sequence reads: CSARVAGGIGYTF. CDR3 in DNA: TGCAGTGCTAGAGTTGCAGGAGGCATCGGCTACACCTTC.

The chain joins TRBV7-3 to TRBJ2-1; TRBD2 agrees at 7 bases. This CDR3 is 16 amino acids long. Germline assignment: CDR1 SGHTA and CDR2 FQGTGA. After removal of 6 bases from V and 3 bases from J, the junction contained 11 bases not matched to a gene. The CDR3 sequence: CASSSTGGPFYNEQFF. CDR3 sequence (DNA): TGTGCCAGCAGTTCTACGGGAGGACCCTTCTACAATGAGCAGTTCTTC. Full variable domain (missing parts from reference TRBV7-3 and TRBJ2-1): GAGVSQTPSNKVTEKGKYVELRCDPISGHTALYWYRQSLGQGPEFLIYFQGTGAADDSGLPNDRFFAVRPEGSVSTLKIQRTERGDSAVYLCASSSTGGPFYNEQFFGPGTRLTVL.

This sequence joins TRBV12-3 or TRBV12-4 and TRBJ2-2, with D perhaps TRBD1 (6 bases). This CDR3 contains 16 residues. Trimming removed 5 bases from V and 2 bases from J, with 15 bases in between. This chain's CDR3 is CASSQARTENTGELFF. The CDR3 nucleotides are TGTGCCAGCAGTCAAGCCCGGACAGAAAACACCGGGGAGCTGTTTTTT.